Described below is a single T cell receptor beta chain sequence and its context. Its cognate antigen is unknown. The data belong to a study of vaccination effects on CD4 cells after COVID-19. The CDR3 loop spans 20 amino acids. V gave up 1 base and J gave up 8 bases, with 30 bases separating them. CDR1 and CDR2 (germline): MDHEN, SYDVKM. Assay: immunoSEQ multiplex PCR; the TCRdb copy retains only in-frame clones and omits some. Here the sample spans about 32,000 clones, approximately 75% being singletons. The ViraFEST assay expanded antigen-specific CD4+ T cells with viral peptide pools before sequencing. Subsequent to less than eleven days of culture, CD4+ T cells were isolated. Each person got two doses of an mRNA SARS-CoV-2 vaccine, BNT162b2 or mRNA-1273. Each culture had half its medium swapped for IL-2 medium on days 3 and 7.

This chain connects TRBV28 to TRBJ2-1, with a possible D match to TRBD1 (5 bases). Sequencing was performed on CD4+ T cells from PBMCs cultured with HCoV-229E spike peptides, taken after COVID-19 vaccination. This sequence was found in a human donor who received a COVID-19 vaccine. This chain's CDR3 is CASSLLGRWSNRQVTDEQFF. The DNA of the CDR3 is TGTGCCAGCAGTTTATTAGGGCGGTGGAGTAACAGGCAAGTTACCGATGAGCAGTTCTTC.